These T cell receptor beta chains were read from a single sample in a study of blood T cell repertoires in COVID-19. Assay used: immunoSEQ multiplex PCR; TCRdb lists only in-frame clones, some missing. The sample records tens of thousands of clones, approximately 86% being singletons. The sequencing sample was made of peripheral blood. The receptors here all came from a middle-aged man with COVID-19, enrolled during active disease. Each CDR3 is given with its conserved first and last residue. D genes are given only for firm matches. Clone sizes are given selectively: once, few, many, or a class where the clone is expanded.

d_call: .
j_call: TRBJ1-4
v_call: TRBV5-1
clone_size: .
cdr3_nt: TGCGCCAGCAGCGTCCAGGCCGGCCTTAATGAAAAACTGTTTTTT
cdr3_aa: CASSVQAGLNEKLFF

d_call: TRBD1
j_call: TRBJ1-5
v_call: TRBV5-1
clone_size: .
cdr3_nt: TGCGCCAGCAGCTGGGGGACAGGGGAGCAGCCCCAGCATTTT
cdr3_aa: CASSWGTGEQPQHF

d_call: .
j_call: TRBJ1-5
v_call: TRBV10-2
clone_size: .
cdr3_nt: TGCGCCAGCAGTGAGTCCTTCTTCAGAGGGATTCAGCCCCAGCATTTT
cdr3_aa: CASSESFFRGIQPQHF

d_call: .
j_call: TRBJ2-1
v_call: TRBV9
clone_size: .
cdr3_nt: TGTGCCAGCGCTCTCGGGGGTTTGAGCAATGAGCAGTTCTTC
cdr3_aa: CASALGGLSNEQFF

d_call: TRBD1
j_call: TRBJ2-7
v_call: TRBV3-1/TRBV3-2
clone_size: .
cdr3_nt: TGTGCCAGCAGCCCCTGGGACAGGACTTACGAGCAGTACTTC
cdr3_aa: CASSPWDRTYEQYF

d_call: TRBD1
j_call: TRBJ2-7
v_call: TRBV30
clone_size: .
cdr3_nt: TGTGCCTCCTCCCGGGACAGGGACTACGAGCAGTACTTC
cdr3_aa: CASSRDRDYEQYF

d_call: .
j_call: TRBJ1-2
v_call: TRBV2
clone_size: .
cdr3_nt: TGTGCCAGCCCAGGGTCGGGGGTAGGGGGCTACACCTTC
cdr3_aa: CASPGSGVGGYTF

d_call: .
j_call: TRBJ2-2
v_call: TRBV3-1/TRBV3-2
clone_size: .
cdr3_nt: TGTGCCAGCAGCCCCACAGGGGCTAGCGGGCACACCGGGGAGCTGTTTTTT
cdr3_aa: CASSPTGASGHTGELFF

d_call: TRBD1
j_call: TRBJ1-2
v_call: TRBV30
clone_size: once
cdr3_nt: TGTGCCTGGGCTCGGACAGGGGGAGACTATGGCTACACCTTC
cdr3_aa: CAWARTGGDYGYTF

d_call: TRBD1
j_call: TRBJ1-1
v_call: TRBV19
clone_size: .
cdr3_nt: TGTGCCAGTAGTTTGTTTGCCCAACTTCAGGGGGTTCCCACTGAAGCTTTCTTT
cdr3_aa: CASSLFAQLQGVPTEAFF

d_call: TRBD2
j_call: TRBJ2-5
v_call: TRBV5-1
clone_size: .
cdr3_nt: TGCGCCAGCAGCTTGGAACTAGCGGGCGGAATGTGGTACTTC
cdr3_aa: CASSLELAGGMWYF

d_call: TRBD1
j_call: TRBJ2-6
v_call: TRBV10-3
clone_size: .
cdr3_nt: TGTGCCCTCAGGGAGGACAGGGGAAACTCTGGGGCCAACGTCCTGACTTTC
cdr3_aa: CALREDRGNSGANVLTF

d_call: .
j_call: TRBJ2-1
v_call: TRBV9
clone_size: .
cdr3_nt: TGTGCCAGCAGCCCTCGGTCGTACTCCTACAATGAGCAGTTCTTC
cdr3_aa: CASSPRSYSYNEQFF

d_call: TRBD1
j_call: TRBJ2-7
v_call: TRBV7-9
clone_size: few
cdr3_nt: TGTGCCAGCAGCCCTATGGCCGGACAGGGTTCGTACGAGCAGTACTTC
cdr3_aa: CASSPMAGQGSYEQYF

d_call: TRBD1
j_call: TRBJ1-1
v_call: TRBV4-1
clone_size: .
cdr3_nt: TGCGCCAGCAGCCCCCAGGGGGCGCGGGACACTGAAGCTTTCTTT
cdr3_aa: CASSPQGARDTEAFF

d_call: TRBD1
j_call: TRBJ1-2
v_call: TRBV6-5
clone_size: .
cdr3_nt: TGTGCCAGCATGACAGGGCCGGCCCAGATCTATGGCTACACCTTC
cdr3_aa: CASMTGPAQIYGYTF

d_call: TRBD1
j_call: TRBJ1-6
v_call: TRBV6-5
clone_size: .
cdr3_nt: TGTGCCAGCAGTTACTCTCAGGGGGAATATTCACCCCTCCACTTT
cdr3_aa: CASSYSQGEYSPLHF

d_call: TRBD1
j_call: TRBJ1-3
v_call: TRBV19
clone_size: few
cdr3_nt: TGTGCCAGTGCCAGAAGGGACAGGGGAAACACCATATATTTT
cdr3_aa: CASARRDRGNTIYF

d_call: .
j_call: TRBJ1-4
v_call: TRBV28
clone_size: .
cdr3_nt: TGTGCCAGCAGCTCCCAGGGCTTAGCTAATGAAAAACTGTTTTTT
cdr3_aa: CASSSQGLANEKLFF

d_call: TRBD2
j_call: TRBJ2-5
v_call: TRBV6-2/TRBV6-3
clone_size: .
cdr3_nt: TGTGCCAGCAGTGGACTAGCGGTGACCCAGTACTTC
cdr3_aa: CASSGLAVTQYF

d_call: TRBD2
j_call: TRBJ2-5
v_call: TRBV7-9
clone_size: .
cdr3_nt: TGTGCCGGCGGACTAGCGGGCCAAGAGACCCAGTACTTC
cdr3_aa: CAGGLAGQETQYF

d_call: .
j_call: TRBJ2-1
v_call: TRBV7-2
clone_size: .
cdr3_nt: TGTGCCAGCAGCTTAGGACACCAAAATGAGCAGTTCTTC
cdr3_aa: CASSLGHQNEQFF

d_call: TRBD1
j_call: TRBJ2-2
v_call: TRBV5-1
clone_size: .
cdr3_nt: TGCGCCAGCAGCCGGACAGGGGACACCGGGGAGCTGTTTTTT
cdr3_aa: CASSRTGDTGELFF

d_call: TRBD1
j_call: TRBJ2-7
v_call: TRBV4-2
clone_size: .
cdr3_nt: TGTGCCAGCAGCCAACCGACCGGGACAGGGGCCTACGAGCAGTACTTC
cdr3_aa: CASSQPTGTGAYEQYF

d_call: .
j_call: TRBJ2-1
v_call: TRBV2
clone_size: .
cdr3_nt: TGTGCCAGCAGTGACAGTTACAATGAGCAGTTCTTC
cdr3_aa: CASSDSYNEQFF

d_call: .
j_call: TRBJ2-3
v_call: TRBV3-1/TRBV3-2
clone_size: .
cdr3_nt: TGTGCCAGCAGCCTCGCTCTTTCGGGAGCAGATACGCAGTATTTT
cdr3_aa: CASSLALSGADTQYF

d_call: TRBD1
j_call: TRBJ1-2
v_call: TRBV18
clone_size: .
cdr3_nt: TGTGCCAGCTCACCACGCGGGGGACAGGGTAACTATGGCTACACCTTC
cdr3_aa: CASSPRGGQGNYGYTF

d_call: TRBD1
j_call: TRBJ2-7
v_call: TRBV10-1
clone_size: .
cdr3_nt: TGCGCCAGCGGGACAGGGGACCCTCGGGACGAGCAGTACTTC
cdr3_aa: CASGTGDPRDEQYF

d_call: .
j_call: TRBJ1-6
v_call: TRBV11-2
clone_size: .
cdr3_nt: TGTGCCAGCAGTCTTATAAGCGGGGGGACTACTAATTCACCCCTCCACTTT
cdr3_aa: CASSLISGGTTNSPLHF

d_call: .
j_call: TRBJ2-5
v_call: TRBV5-1
clone_size: .
cdr3_nt: TGCGCCAGCAGCTTGGTCAGTACCCAAGAGACCCAGTACTTC
cdr3_aa: CASSLVSTQETQYF

d_call: TRBD1
j_call: TRBJ2-7
v_call: TRBV5-1
clone_size: .
cdr3_nt: TGCGCCAGCAGCTTGGGACAGGGTAACGCCTACGAGCAGTACTTC
cdr3_aa: CASSLGQGNAYEQYF

d_call: .
j_call: TRBJ2-3
v_call: TRBV25-1
clone_size: .
cdr3_nt: TGTGCCAGCAGTATAAGCACAGATACGCAGTATTTT
cdr3_aa: CASSISTDTQYF